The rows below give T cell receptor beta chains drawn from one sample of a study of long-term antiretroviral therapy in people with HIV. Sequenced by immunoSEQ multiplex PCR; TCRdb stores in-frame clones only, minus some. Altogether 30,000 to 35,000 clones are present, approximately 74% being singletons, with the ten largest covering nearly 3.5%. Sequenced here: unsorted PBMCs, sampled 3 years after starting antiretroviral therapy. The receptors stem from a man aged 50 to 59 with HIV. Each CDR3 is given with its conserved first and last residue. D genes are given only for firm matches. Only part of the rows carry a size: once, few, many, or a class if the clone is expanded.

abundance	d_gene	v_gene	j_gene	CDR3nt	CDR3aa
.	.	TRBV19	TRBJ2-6	TGTGCCAGTAGTACGACCATTAGGGCTGGGGCCAACGTCCTGACTTTC	CASSTTIRAGANVLTF
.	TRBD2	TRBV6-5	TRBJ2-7	TGTGCCAGCAGCGGGGGGAGGGTCGGCTACGAGCAGTACTTC	CASSGGRVGYEQYF
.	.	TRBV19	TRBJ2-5	TGTGCCAGTAGAACTAACCAGGGCGCGGGGTTGGAGACCCAGTACTTC	CASRTNQGAGLETQYF
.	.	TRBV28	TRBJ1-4	TGTGCCAGCAGCTTAGCACACCTTAATGAAAAACTGTTTTTT	CASSLAHLNEKLFF
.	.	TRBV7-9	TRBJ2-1	TGTGCCAGCAGCTTAACGATTAGTAGCTACAATGAGCAGTTCTTC	CASSLTISSYNEQFF
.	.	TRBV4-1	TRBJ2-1	TGCGCCAGCAGCCAAGGCGTGGGGCGGGTTTCCTACAATGAGCAGTTCTTC	CASSQGVGRVSYNEQFF
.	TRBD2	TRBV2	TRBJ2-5	TGTGCCAGCAGCGGGGGGGCCGGAGAGACCCAGTACTTC	CASSGGAGETQYF
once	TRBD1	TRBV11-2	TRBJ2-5	TGTGCCAGCAGCTCCAGGGGGTATGGTGGGGAGACCCAGTACTTC	CASSSRGYGGETQYF
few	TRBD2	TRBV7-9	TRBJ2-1	TGTGCCAGCAGCTTATCCGGACTAGCGGGATACAATGAGCAGTTCTTC	CASSLSGLAGYNEQFF
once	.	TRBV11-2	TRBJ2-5	TGTGCCAGCAGCTTTAGCAGGGTAGAGACCCAGTACTTC	CASSFSRVETQYF
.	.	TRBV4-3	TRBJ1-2	TGCGCCAGCAGCCAAGATAGTCGGTTCATGGGTGGCTACACCTTC	CASSQDSRFMGGYTF
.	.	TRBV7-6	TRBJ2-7	TGTGCCAGCAGCTTAGGGTTCAGCCCCAGCAGGGAGCAGTACTTC	CASSLGFSPSREQYF
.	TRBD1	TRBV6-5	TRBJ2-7	TGTGCCAGCAGTGACCGAACAGGGGACGAGCAGTACTTC	CASSDRTGDEQYF
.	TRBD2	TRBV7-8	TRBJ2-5	TGTGCCAGCAGCCAAGGGGGTCCGGGACTAGCGGGAGAAGAGACCCAGTACTTC	CASSQGGPGLAGEETQYF
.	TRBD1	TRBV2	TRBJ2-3	TGTGCCAGCAAGAAAGGGACAGAGACAGATACGCAGTATTTT	CASKKGTETDTQYF